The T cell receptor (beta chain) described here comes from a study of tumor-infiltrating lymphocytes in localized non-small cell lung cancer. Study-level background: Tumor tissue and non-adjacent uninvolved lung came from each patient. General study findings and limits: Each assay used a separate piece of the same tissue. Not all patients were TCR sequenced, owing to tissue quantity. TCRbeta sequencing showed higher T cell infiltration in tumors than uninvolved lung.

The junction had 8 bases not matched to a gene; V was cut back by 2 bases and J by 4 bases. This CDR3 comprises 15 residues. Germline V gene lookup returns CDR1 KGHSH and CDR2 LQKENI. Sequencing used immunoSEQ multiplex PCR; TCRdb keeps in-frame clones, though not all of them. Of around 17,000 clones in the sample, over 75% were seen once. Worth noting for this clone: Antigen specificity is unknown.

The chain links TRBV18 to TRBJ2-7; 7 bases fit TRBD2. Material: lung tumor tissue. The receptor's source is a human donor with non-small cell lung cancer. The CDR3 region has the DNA TGTGCCAGCTCACCAGGGCGGGGGAGAGGTTACGAGCAGTACTTC. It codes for CASSPGRGRGYEQYF.